This TCR beta chain was observed in a study of T cell responses to AZD1222 COVID-19 vaccine. Findings and limits, study-wide: Only a handful of AZD1222 recipients tested seropositive at baseline.

A remark on this clone: Antigen specificity is unknown.

Libraries were prepared by immunoSEQ multiplex PCR; TCRdb keeps only in-frame clonotypes and omits some of them. The data show 150,000 to 200,000 clones, with roughly 94% seen just once and about 0.64% held by the top ten. J gave up 6 bases and V 5 bases, and 9 bases lay outside the gene matches. Germline V gene data show CDR1 as LNHDA and CDR2 as SQIVND (reference sequence). The CDR3 consists of 15 residues. The chain is built from TRBV19 and TRBJ1-5, with 8 bases that match TRBD1. This TCR was sampled from an adult in good health. The sequencing used peripheral blood, collected on day 0 of AZD1222 vaccination. CDR3 DNA sequence: TGTGCCAGTAGTTGGGCGACAGGGGTCGGTCAGCCCCAGCATTTT. Translated, it gives CASSWATGVGQPQHF. Full variable domain (outside the CDR3, taken from reference TRBV19 and TRBJ1-5): DGGITQSPKYLFRKEGQNVTLSCEQNLNHDAMYWYRQDPGQGLRLIYYSQIVNDFQKGDIAEGYSVSREKKESFPLTVTSAQKNPTAFYLCASSWATGVGQPQHFGDGTRLSIL.